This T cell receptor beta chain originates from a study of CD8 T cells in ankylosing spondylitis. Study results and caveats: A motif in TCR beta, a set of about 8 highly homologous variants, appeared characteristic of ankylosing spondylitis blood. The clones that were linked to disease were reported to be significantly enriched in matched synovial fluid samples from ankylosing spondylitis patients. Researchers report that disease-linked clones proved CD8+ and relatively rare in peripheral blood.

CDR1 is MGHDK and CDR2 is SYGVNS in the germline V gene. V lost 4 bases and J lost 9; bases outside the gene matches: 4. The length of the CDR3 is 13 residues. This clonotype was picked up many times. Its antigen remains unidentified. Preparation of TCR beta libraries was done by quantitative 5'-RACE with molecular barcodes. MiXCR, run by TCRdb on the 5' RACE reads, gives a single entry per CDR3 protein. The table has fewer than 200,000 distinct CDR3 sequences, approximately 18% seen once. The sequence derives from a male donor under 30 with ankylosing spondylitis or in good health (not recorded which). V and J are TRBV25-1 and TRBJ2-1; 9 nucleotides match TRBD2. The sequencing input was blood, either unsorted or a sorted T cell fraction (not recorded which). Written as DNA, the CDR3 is TGTGCCAGCAGTGGATCACTAGCGGGTGAGCAGTTCTTC. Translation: CASSGSLAGEQFF. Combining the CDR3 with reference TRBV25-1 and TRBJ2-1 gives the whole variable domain EADIYQTPRYLVIGTGKKITLECSQTMGHDKMYWYQQDPGMELHLIHYSYGVNSTEKGDLSSESTVSRIRTEHFPLTLESARPSHTSQYLCASSGSLAGEQFFGPGTRLTVL.